This T cell receptor beta chain derives from a study of regulatory T cells in long-lasting Graves disease. Study summary: Graves' disease counted as persistent after over 5 years of antithyroid drugs with positive TSH receptor antibodies.

The CDR3 spans 11 residues. With 9 bases removed from V and 6 bases from J, the gap between germline ends came to 13 bases. Germline V gene lookup returns CDR1 SGHRS and CDR2 YFSETQ. This clonotype has a single count. Its antigen is unknown. According to the study, TCR beta libraries were built with iRepertoire HTBI primers and CDR3-region Arm-PCR. TCRdb reprocessed the multiplex PCR reads via MiXCR and lists one record per CDR3 protein. The table includes almost 350,000 distinct CDR3 sequences, roughly 21% detected once. Stated time point: persistent/refractory GD, antithyroid drugs over 5 years with positive TRAb. The TCR library was made from RNA that had been extracted from PBMCs in TRIzol. The study's findings and limits: Thyroid tissue went unexamined; only peripheral blood was analyzed. TRBV28 was favored in persistent disease, as were TRBJ1-2 and TRBJ2-5. Relative to newly diagnosed Graves' patients, persistent ones had lower TCR diversity.

Here the sequenced sample was peripheral blood mononuclear cells (PBMCs), taken when the disease was refractory, from a patient treated with antithyroid drugs. This chain connects TRBV5-1 to TRBJ2-7, with unresolved D. The sequence came from a female donor with Graves disease. As DNA, the CDR3 is TGCGCCAACACCCATGAAGGCGAGCAGTACTTC. This encodes CANTHEGEQYF.